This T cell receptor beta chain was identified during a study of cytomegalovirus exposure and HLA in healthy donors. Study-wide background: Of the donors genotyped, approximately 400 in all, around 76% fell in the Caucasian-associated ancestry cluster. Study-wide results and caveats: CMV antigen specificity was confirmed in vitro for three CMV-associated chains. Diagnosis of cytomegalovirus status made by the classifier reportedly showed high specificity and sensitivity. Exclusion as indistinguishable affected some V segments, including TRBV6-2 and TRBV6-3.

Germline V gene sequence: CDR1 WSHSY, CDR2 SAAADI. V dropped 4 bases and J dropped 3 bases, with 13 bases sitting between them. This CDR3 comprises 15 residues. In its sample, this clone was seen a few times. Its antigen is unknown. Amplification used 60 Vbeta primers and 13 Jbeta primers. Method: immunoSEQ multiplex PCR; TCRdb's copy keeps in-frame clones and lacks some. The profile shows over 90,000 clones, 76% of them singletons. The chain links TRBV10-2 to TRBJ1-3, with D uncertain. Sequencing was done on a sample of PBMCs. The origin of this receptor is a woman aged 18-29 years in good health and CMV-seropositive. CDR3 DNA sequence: TGCGCCAGCAGTGCCCTCACTACCATTGGAAACACCATATATTTT. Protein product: CASSALTTIGNTIYF.